This T cell receptor beta chain came from a study of blood T cell repertoires in COVID-19. This CDR3 comprises 14 residues. CDR1 is SGHRS and CDR2 is YFSETQ in the germline V gene. With 4 bases clipped from V and 3 bases from J, the junction kept 7 bases outside the gene matches. Repertoires were generated with immunoSEQ multiplex PCR, while TCRdb's copy carries only in-frame clones and drops some. The top ten clones hold roughly 2.8% of a sample with a few hundred thousand clones, about nine tenths of them seen once. This chain uses TRBV5-1 with TRBJ2-7; 7 bases agree with TRBD1. Sequencing was carried out using PBMCs or T cells enriched from blood (not recorded which). The receptor was isolated from a woman aged 45-65 years who had been exposed to COVID-19. The CDR3 loop reads CASSIQGNGYEQYF. For the CDR3, the DNA is TGCGCCAGCAGCATACAGGGGAATGGCTACGAGCAGTACTTC.